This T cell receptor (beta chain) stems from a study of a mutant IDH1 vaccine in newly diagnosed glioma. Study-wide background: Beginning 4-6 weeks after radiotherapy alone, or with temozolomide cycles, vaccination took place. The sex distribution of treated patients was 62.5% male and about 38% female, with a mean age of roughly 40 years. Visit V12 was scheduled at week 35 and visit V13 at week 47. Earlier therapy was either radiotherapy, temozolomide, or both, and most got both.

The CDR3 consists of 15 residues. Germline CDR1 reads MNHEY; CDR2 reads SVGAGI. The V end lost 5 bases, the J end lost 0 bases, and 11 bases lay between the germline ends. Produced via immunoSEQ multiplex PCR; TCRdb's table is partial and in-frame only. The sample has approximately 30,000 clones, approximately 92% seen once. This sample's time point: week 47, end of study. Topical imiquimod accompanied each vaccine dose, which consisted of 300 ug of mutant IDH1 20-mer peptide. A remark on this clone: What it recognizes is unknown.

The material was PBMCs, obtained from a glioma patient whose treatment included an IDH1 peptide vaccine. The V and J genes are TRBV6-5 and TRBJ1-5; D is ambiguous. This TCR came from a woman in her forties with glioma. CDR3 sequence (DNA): TGTGCCAGCAGTCAGGACGGAAATAGCAATCAGCCCCAGCATTTT. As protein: CASSQDGNSNQPQHF.